The rows below give T cell receptor beta chains drawn from one sample of a study of blood T cells in healthy people across ages. TCRdb fed the 5' RACE reads into MiXCR, producing one record per CDR3 protein. The data contain hundreds of thousands of distinct CDR3 sequences, roughly 24% of them seen just once; the ten biggest clones take up approximately 2.9%. These sequences were also reported in another study, on T cells of mothers and their children.

The sample consisted of blood. All receptors derive from a boy aged 5-17 years in good health. The CDR3 runs from the conserved cysteine through the conserved F or W. Each record gives: V gene, D gene, CDR3 length, J gene, clone size, CDR3 DNA, CDR3 protein. A D gene is named only where the DNA matches it firmly. The size field is filled for only some rows; it gives once, few, many or a size class.

V gene: TRBV2
D gene: NA
CDR3 length: 13
J gene: TRBJ1-2
clone size: many
CDR3 DNA: TGTGCCAGCAGAGATCAGGGGAACTATGGCTACACCTTC
CDR3 protein: CASRDQGNYGYTF

V gene: TRBV18
D gene: NA
CDR3 length: 13
J gene: TRBJ1-5
clone size: NA
CDR3 DNA: TGTGCCAGCTCACCGCGAACCAATCAGCCCCAGCATTTT
CDR3 protein: CASSPRTNQPQHF

V gene: TRBV29-1
D gene: TRBD1
CDR3 length: 12
J gene: TRBJ1-1
clone size: NA
CDR3 DNA: TGCAGCGTTCCAGGGGGTGGCACTGAAGCTTTCTTT
CDR3 protein: CSVPGGGTEAFF

V gene: TRBV29-1
D gene: NA
CDR3 length: 14
J gene: TRBJ2-1
clone size: few
CDR3 DNA: TGCAGCGTTGAAACCCCGAGTGCCTACAATGAGCAGTTCTTC
CDR3 protein: CSVETPSAYNEQFF

V gene: TRBV29-1
D gene: TRBD2
CDR3 length: 15
J gene: TRBJ2-1
clone size: few
CDR3 DNA: TGCAGCGTTGCTTCCCAACTAGCGGGGGGTAATGAGCAGTTCTTC
CDR3 protein: CSVASQLAGGNEQFF

V gene: TRBV10-2
D gene: TRBD2
CDR3 length: 16
J gene: TRBJ2-5
clone size: NA
CDR3 DNA: TGCGCCAGCAGGAGGGGAGCGGGGGGGCAAGGAGAGACCCAGTACTTC
CDR3 protein: CASRRGAGGQGETQYF

V gene: TRBV3-1
D gene: TRBD2
CDR3 length: 16
J gene: TRBJ2-1
clone size: NA
CDR3 DNA: TGTGCCAGCAGCCAAGATCAGCACGGGGGGTACAATGAGCAGTTCTTC
CDR3 protein: CASSQDQHGGYNEQFF

V gene: TRBV7-9
D gene: NA
CDR3 length: 11
J gene: TRBJ1-1
clone size: many
CDR3 DNA: TGTGCCAGCAGTGTCAACACTGAAGCTTTCTTT
CDR3 protein: CASSVNTEAFF

V gene: TRBV7-2
D gene: NA
CDR3 length: 15
J gene: TRBJ2-7
clone size: NA
CDR3 DNA: TGTGCCAGCAGCTTACGTCCGGCAGGCTGGGACGAGCAGTACTTC
CDR3 protein: CASSLRPAGWDEQYF

V gene: TRBV12-3/TRBV12-4
D gene: NA
CDR3 length: 14
J gene: TRBJ1-2
clone size: NA
CDR3 DNA: TGTGCCAGCAGTCCGGCCGGGCGGGACTATGGCTACACCTTC
CDR3 protein: CASSPAGRDYGYTF

V gene: TRBV21-1
D gene: NA
CDR3 length: 12
J gene: TRBJ1-4
clone size: NA
CDR3 DNA: TGTGCCAGCAGCAAATCCACAGGGAAACTGTTTTTT
CDR3 protein: CASSKSTGKLFF

V gene: TRBV9
D gene: TRBD1
CDR3 length: 15
J gene: TRBJ1-4
clone size: NA
CDR3 DNA: TGTGCCAGCAGCGCCTGGACAGGGGGAAATGAAAAACTGTTTTTT
CDR3 protein: CASSAWTGGNEKLFF

V gene: TRBV11-2
D gene: NA
CDR3 length: 13
J gene: TRBJ1-5
clone size: NA
CDR3 DNA: TGTGCCAGCAGCTTAAGTAGACAGACGCCCCAGCATTTT
CDR3 protein: CASSLSRQTPQHF

V gene: TRBV12-3/TRBV12-4
D gene: TRBD2
CDR3 length: 16
J gene: TRBJ2-3
clone size: NA
CDR3 DNA: TGTGCCAGCAGTTTATCGGGGGGGCCCTACACAGATACGCAGTATTTT
CDR3 protein: CASSLSGGPYTDTQYF

V gene: TRBV14
D gene: NA
CDR3 length: 15
J gene: TRBJ2-3
clone size: NA
CDR3 DNA: TGTGCCAGCAGCCAAGTGGGGCATACGGGAGATACGCAGTATTTT
CDR3 protein: CASSQVGHTGDTQYF

V gene: TRBV12-3/TRBV12-4
D gene: TRBD2
CDR3 length: 18
J gene: TRBJ2-1
clone size: NA
CDR3 DNA: TGTGCCAGCAGCCCCCTAAGCGGGGGACGAAGCTCCTACAATGAGCAGTTCTTC
CDR3 protein: CASSPLSGGRSSYNEQFF

V gene: TRBV6-5
D gene: NA
CDR3 length: 14
J gene: TRBJ2-7
clone size: NA
CDR3 DNA: TGTGCCAGCAGCTCCGGGCCCGAAGCCTACGAGCAGTACTTC
CDR3 protein: CASSSGPEAYEQYF

V gene: TRBV6-2/TRBV6-3
D gene: NA
CDR3 length: 12
J gene: TRBJ2-1
clone size: many
CDR3 DNA: TGTGCCAGCAGCCCCCCTTACAATGAGCAGTTCTTC
CDR3 protein: CASSPPYNEQFF

V gene: TRBV24-1
D gene: TRBD2
CDR3 length: 16
J gene: TRBJ2-1
clone size: many
CDR3 DNA: TGTGCCACCAGTGAGTTGGGGACTAGCGGCTACAATGAGCAGTTCTTC
CDR3 protein: CATSELGTSGYNEQFF

V gene: TRBV12-3/TRBV12-4
D gene: TRBD2
CDR3 length: 16
J gene: TRBJ2-1
clone size: few
CDR3 DNA: TGTGCCAGCAGTTCATCTAGCGGTGGCTCCTACAATGAGCAGTTCTTC
CDR3 protein: CASSSSSGGSYNEQFF

V gene: TRBV7-9
D gene: NA
CDR3 length: 17
J gene: TRBJ2-1
clone size: few
CDR3 DNA: TGTGCCAGCAGCCCGCTCAGGGGGAGCGGGGAAAACAATGAGCAGTTCTTC
CDR3 protein: CASSPLRGSGENNEQFF

V gene: TRBV29-1
D gene: TRBD1
CDR3 length: 14
J gene: TRBJ2-1
clone size: NA
CDR3 DNA: TGCAGCGCAACGACAGGGAGCTCCTACAATGAGCAGTTCTTC
CDR3 protein: CSATTGSSYNEQFF

V gene: TRBV7-9
D gene: NA
CDR3 length: 15
J gene: TRBJ2-1
clone size: few
CDR3 DNA: TGTGCCAGCAGCCCGTCGTGGAGCTCCTACAATGAGCAGTTCTTC
CDR3 protein: CASSPSWSSYNEQFF

V gene: TRBV7-2
D gene: TRBD2
CDR3 length: 13
J gene: TRBJ2-1
clone size: NA
CDR3 DNA: TGTGCCAGCAGCCTGGGACTAGCGGGGGGGCAGTTCTTC
CDR3 protein: CASSLGLAGGQFF

V gene: TRBV6-5
D gene: TRBD1
CDR3 length: 14
J gene: TRBJ2-5
clone size: NA
CDR3 DNA: TGTGCCAGTTCCCCCACGAGGGGGCATGAGACCCAGTACTTC
CDR3 protein: CASSPTRGHETQYF

V gene: TRBV12-3/TRBV12-4
D gene: NA
CDR3 length: 12
J gene: TRBJ2-5
clone size: few
CDR3 DNA: TGTGCCAGCAGTCGTTCGGTAAAGACCCAGTACTTC
CDR3 protein: CASSRSVKTQYF

V gene: TRBV5-6
D gene: NA
CDR3 length: 14
J gene: TRBJ2-1
clone size: NA
CDR3 DNA: TGTGCCAGCAGCCCCAACCAGCCCTACAATGAGCAGTTCTTC
CDR3 protein: CASSPNQPYNEQFF

V gene: TRBV20-1
D gene: TRBD2
CDR3 length: 14
J gene: TRBJ2-3
clone size: NA
CDR3 DNA: TGCAGTGCCCCACGGGGGGGCCGGGAAGATACGCAGTATTTT
CDR3 protein: CSAPRGGREDTQYF

V gene: TRBV12-3/TRBV12-4
D gene: TRBD1
CDR3 length: 15
J gene: TRBJ1-5
clone size: few
CDR3 DNA: TGTGCCAGCAGGACAGGGGACAATAGCAATCAGCCCCAGCATTTT
CDR3 protein: CASRTGDNSNQPQHF

V gene: TRBV29-1
D gene: NA
CDR3 length: 14
J gene: TRBJ1-3
clone size: NA
CDR3 DNA: TGCAGCGTTGAAGAATCTATAAGCGACTACACCATATATTTT
CDR3 protein: CSVEESISDYTIYF

V gene: TRBV5-1
D gene: TRBD2
CDR3 length: 15
J gene: TRBJ2-7
clone size: NA
CDR3 DNA: TGCGCCAGCAGCTTGCGGGGGGTTGGGACCCACGAGCAGTACTTC
CDR3 protein: CASSLRGVGTHEQYF

V gene: TRBV12-3/TRBV12-4
D gene: NA
CDR3 length: 14
J gene: TRBJ2-5
clone size: many
CDR3 DNA: TGTGCCAGCAGTCAGACAGAAGGAGGGGAGACCCAGTACTTC
CDR3 protein: CASSQTEGGETQYF

V gene: TRBV2
D gene: NA
CDR3 length: 15
J gene: TRBJ1-6
clone size: few
CDR3 DNA: TGTGCCAGCAGTCCTGACAGCTCCTATAATTCACCCCTCCACTTT
CDR3 protein: CASSPDSSYNSPLHF

V gene: TRBV5-1
D gene: TRBD2
CDR3 length: 14
J gene: TRBJ2-3
clone size: few
CDR3 DNA: TGCGCCAGCAGCGGCGGGGGGCCCACAGATACGCAGTATTTT
CDR3 protein: CASSGGGPTDTQYF

V gene: TRBV18
D gene: TRBD2
CDR3 length: 19
J gene: TRBJ2-1
clone size: few
CDR3 DNA: TGTGCCAGCTCACCACGGCTAGCGGGGGGCAGGTTCCGCTACAATGAGCAGTTCTTC
CDR3 protein: CASSPRLAGGRFRYNEQFF

V gene: TRBV5-1
D gene: NA
CDR3 length: 14
J gene: TRBJ2-5
clone size: NA
CDR3 DNA: TGCGCCAGCAGCTTGGTCGGGGACTTGGAGACCCAGTACTTC
CDR3 protein: CASSLVGDLETQYF

V gene: TRBV19
D gene: NA
CDR3 length: 12
J gene: TRBJ1-1
clone size: few
CDR3 DNA: TGTGCCAGTAGTATGGGGACACCAGAAGCTTTCTTT
CDR3 protein: CASSMGTPEAFF

V gene: TRBV29-1
D gene: NA
CDR3 length: 16
J gene: TRBJ2-1
clone size: NA
CDR3 DNA: TGCAGCGTTGTGCCCCCGGGTTGGGCGGCAGGCAATGAGCAGTTCTTC
CDR3 protein: CSVVPPGWAAGNEQFF

V gene: TRBV12-3/TRBV12-4
D gene: TRBD1
CDR3 length: 15
J gene: TRBJ2-2
clone size: few
CDR3 DNA: TGTGCCAGCAGCATACAGGGGCCGAACACCGGGGAGCTGTTTTTT
CDR3 protein: CASSIQGPNTGELFF

V gene: TRBV7-2
D gene: NA
CDR3 length: 11
J gene: TRBJ1-4
clone size: once
CDR3 DNA: TGTGCCAGCAGCTTGGGGGCTCCAATGGTTTTT
CDR3 protein: CASSLGAPMVF

V gene: TRBV20-1
D gene: NA
CDR3 length: 16
J gene: TRBJ1-4
clone size: few
CDR3 DNA: TGCAGTGCTAGGGGTCCCCTGGGGAAAACTAATGAAAAACTGTTTTTT
CDR3 protein: CSARGPLGKTNEKLFF

V gene: TRBV20-1
D gene: NA
CDR3 length: 12
J gene: TRBJ2-1
clone size: once
CDR3 DNA: TGCAGTGCTAGGTCCGGGGACAATGAGCAGTTCTTC
CDR3 protein: CSARSGDNEQFF

V gene: TRBV18
D gene: NA
CDR3 length: 14
J gene: TRBJ1-2
clone size: NA
CDR3 DNA: TGTGCCAGCTCATCCAAGGACATGCCCTATGGCTACACCTTC
CDR3 protein: CASSSKDMPYGYTF

V gene: TRBV24-1
D gene: NA
CDR3 length: 12
J gene: TRBJ1-1
clone size: NA
CDR3 DNA: TGTGCCACCAGTGGAATGAACACTGAAGCTTTCTTT
CDR3 protein: CATSGMNTEAFF

V gene: TRBV29-1
D gene: NA
CDR3 length: 13
J gene: TRBJ2-5
clone size: NA
CDR3 DNA: TGCAGCGTTGGAGGGGGTCCCAGAGAGACCCAGTACTTC
CDR3 protein: CSVGGGPRETQYF

V gene: TRBV12-3/TRBV12-4
D gene: TRBD1
CDR3 length: 17
J gene: TRBJ1-2
clone size: few
CDR3 DNA: TGTGCCAGCAGTTCCTCTGAGACAGGGGGAAGTTCGGGTGGCTACACCTTC
CDR3 protein: CASSSSETGGSSGGYTF

V gene: TRBV2
D gene: NA
CDR3 length: 15
J gene: TRBJ2-2
clone size: NA
CDR3 DNA: TGTGCCAGCAGTGTACGGCTTTCGAACACCGGGGAGCTGTTTTTT
CDR3 protein: CASSVRLSNTGELFF

V gene: TRBV13
D gene: NA
CDR3 length: 13
J gene: TRBJ2-1
clone size: few
CDR3 DNA: TGTGCCAGCAGCGCCGGGGGCGGGGTTGAGCAGTTCTTC
CDR3 protein: CASSAGGGVEQFF

V gene: TRBV13
D gene: NA
CDR3 length: 15
J gene: TRBJ2-3
clone size: NA
CDR3 DNA: TGTGCCAGCAGCGAAAGGGGGGAAGAAACAGATACGCAGTATTTT
CDR3 protein: CASSERGEETDTQYF

V gene: TRBV29-1
D gene: NA
CDR3 length: 13
J gene: TRBJ2-7
clone size: NA
CDR3 DNA: TGCAGCGTTGAAGGAAAGGGGAGCTACGAGCAGTACTTC
CDR3 protein: CSVEGKGSYEQYF

V gene: TRBV12-3/TRBV12-4
D gene: NA
CDR3 length: 16
J gene: TRBJ2-7
clone size: few
CDR3 DNA: TGTGCCAGCAGCCTCAGACAGGCGAGGGGGGCCTACGAGCAGTACTTC
CDR3 protein: CASSLRQARGAYEQYF

V gene: TRBV10-3
D gene: NA
CDR3 length: 17
J gene: TRBJ2-3
clone size: NA
CDR3 DNA: TGTGCCATCAGGGGCGGGCACATGACCCACTACACAGATACGCAGTATTTT
CDR3 protein: CAIRGGHMTHYTDTQYF

V gene: TRBV10-3
D gene: NA
CDR3 length: 13
J gene: TRBJ1-4
clone size: few
CDR3 DNA: TGTGCCATCAGTGATCAGGGTCCGGAAAAACTGTTTTTT
CDR3 protein: CAISDQGPEKLFF

V gene: TRBV28
D gene: NA
CDR3 length: 12
J gene: TRBJ1-5
clone size: NA
CDR3 DNA: TGTGCCAGCAGTCCGGATAATCAGCCCCAGCATTTT
CDR3 protein: CASSPDNQPQHF

V gene: TRBV27
D gene: NA
CDR3 length: 14
J gene: TRBJ1-5
clone size: few
CDR3 DNA: TGTGCCAGCAGTAATACAGGGTTCGGTCAGCCCCAGCATTTT
CDR3 protein: CASSNTGFGQPQHF

V gene: TRBV4-1
D gene: TRBD2
CDR3 length: 16
J gene: TRBJ2-5
clone size: NA
CDR3 DNA: TGCGCCAGCAGCCAAGATCGGCGGGGGGGCGCGATTGAGCAGTACTTC
CDR3 protein: CASSQDRRGGAIEQYF

V gene: TRBV7-3
D gene: TRBD2
CDR3 length: 17
J gene: TRBJ2-1
clone size: NA
CDR3 DNA: TGTGCCAGCAGCTTAATCAGTGGAGCGGGAGGTGAGGATGAGCAGTTCTTC
CDR3 protein: CASSLISGAGGEDEQFF

V gene: TRBV29-1
D gene: NA
CDR3 length: 13
J gene: TRBJ2-1
clone size: few
CDR3 DNA: TGCAGCGTAGACGGAACGGACTACAATGAGCAGTTCTTC
CDR3 protein: CSVDGTDYNEQFF